These 29 T cell receptor beta chains originate from one sample sequenced in a study of cytomegalovirus exposure and HLA in healthy donors (dated by TCRdb to 2016 to 2017). The method behind the library was the immunoSEQ multiplex PCR assay. For the multiplex PCR, a mixture combining 60 forward primers for TCR Vbeta segments and 13 reverse primers for TCR Jbeta segments was used. Not all clones reach the TCRdb copy of this immuneACCESS table, which keeps in-frame sequences only. Checked studies attribute under half of the gap to unresolved V genes and leave the rest unexplained. This sample is represented by approximately 190,000 clones; 65% to 90% of them were singletons. 6.3% of the sample lies in the top ten. Sequencing was performed on PBMCs. Source of these receptors: a man aged 40-50 years in good health and CMV-seropositive.

The chain uses TRBV21-1 and TRBJ1-1; TRBD1, the D gene given by the table, was not confirmed from the DNA. TRBV21-1 is tagged as a pseudogene. The CDR3 covers 16 residues. CDR3 in DNA: TGTGCCAGCAGCAAAGTCCAGGGGGAGAGGGACACTGAAGCTTTCTTT. This translates into CASSKVQGERDTEAFF.

The V and J genes are TRBV7-8 and TRBJ1-1; D gene uncertain. The CDR3 is 13 residues long. Germline loops: CDR1 SGHVS, CDR2 FQNEAQ. With 5 bases removed from V and 3 bases from J, the gap between germline ends came to 10 bases. The DNA of the CDR3 is TGTGCCAGCAGCGATCCTCAGTACACTGAAGCTTTCTTT. It specifies CASSDPQYTEAFF.

The chain recombines TRBV5-4 with TRBJ2-3; 11 bases fit TRBD1. Germline CDR1 reads SGHNT; CDR2 reads YYREEE (reference sequence). Trimming at V came to 1 base and at J to 6 bases, leaving 4 bases not matched to a gene. This CDR3 has 15 residues. CDR3 loop: CASSLPGQGGDTQYF. The CDR3 nucleotides read TGTGCCAGCAGCTTGCCGGGACAGGGGGGGGATACGCAGTATTTT.

This clone was counted a single time. The V gene is TRBV15, the J gene TRBJ2-7; D is uncertain. The CDR3 has 16 amino acids. With 1 base removed from V and 4 bases from J, the gap between germline ends came to 17 bases. Germline V gene lookup returns CDR1 LNHNV and CDR2 YYDKDF (reference sequence). CDR3 in DNA: TGTGCCACCAGCAGAGGAATGAGACTTCATTCGTACGAGCAGTACTTC. This encodes CATSRGMRLHSYEQYF.

The chain combines TRBV19 with TRBJ2-5; 9 bases match TRBD1. J lost 4 bases, V lost 10 bases, and 4 bases had no gene match. Germline loops: CDR1 LNHDA, CDR2 SQIVND (reference sequence). The CDR3 runs 12 residues. The CDR3, as DNA: TGTGCCACTAGGGACAGGGCAGAGACCCAGTACTTC. It specifies CATRDRAETQYF.

The genes are TRBV2 and TRBJ2-3, with D possibly TRBD2 on 5 matching bases. V lost 2 bases to trimming and J lost 5 bases, with 11 bases between them. The germline V gene has CDR1 SNHLY and CDR2 FYNNEI. The CDR3 totals 14 residues. The CDR3 sequence: CASSESGRRDTQYF. The CDR3 nucleotides read TGTGCCAGCAGTGAATCGGGGAGACGAGATACGCAGTATTTT.

V gene TRBV7-2 combines with J gene TRBJ2-5, with D unresolved. Germline V CDR1 and CDR2: SGHTA, FQGNSA. CDR3 length equals 12 residues. Trimming cost V 2 bases and J 4 bases, with 5 bases left between them. CDR3 region: CASSLIRETQYF. The CDR3 bases are TGTGCCAGCAGCTTAATCCGAGAGACCCAGTACTTC.

This chain connects TRBV9 to TRBJ2-3, with 10 bases fitting TRBD2. Germline assignment: CDR1 SGDLS and CDR2 YYNGEE. V was clipped by 0 bases and J by 6 bases; unmatched bases: 7. CDR3 size: 16 residues. The CDR3 bases are TGTGCCAGCAGCGTAGGAGGGAGCGGGGGGGCCGATACGCAGTATTTT. It specifies CASSVGGSGGADTQYF.

The chain has TRBV5-4 and TRBJ2-3; D is possibly TRBD2 (6 bases). CDR1 and CDR2 (germline): SGHNT, YYREEE (reference sequence). The V and J ends lost 7 bases and 6 bases respectively, with 21 bases between them. CDR3 length equals 15 residues. The CDR3 sequence is CASAPAGPARDTQYF. The CDR3 nucleotides are TGTGCCAGCGCTCCCGCGGGGCCAGCACGGGATACGCAGTATTTT.

The chain has TRBV7-9 and TRBJ2-7; a possible D gene is TRBD1 (6 bases). Trimming cost V 5 bases and J 4 bases, with 18 bases left between them. The CDR3 covers 15 residues. In germline, CDR1 is SEHNR, CDR2 FQNEAQ (reference sequence). CDR3: CASSPDSKTPYEQYF. The CDR3, as DNA: TGTGCCAGCAGCCCGGACAGTAAGACCCCGTACGAGCAGTACTTC.

V gene TRBV28 combines with J gene TRBJ1-4; D is ambiguous. Germline lookup yields CDR1 MDHEN and CDR2 SYDVKM. This CDR3 contains 13 residues. V lost 3 bases, J lost 8 bases, and 10 bases lay in between. This chain's CDR3 is CASSLTKWEKLFF. CDR3 coding DNA: TGTGCCAGCAGTTTGACAAAATGGGAAAAACTGTTTTTT. The whole variable domain, remainder taken from reference TRBV28 and TRBJ1-4, is DVKVTQSSRYLVKRTGEKVFLECVQDMDHENMFWYRQDPGLGLRLIYFSYDVKMKEKGDIPEGYSVSREKKERFSLILESASTNQTSMYLCASSLTKWEKLFFGSGTQLSVL.

CDR3 region: CASSLVLAPGGGKEQYF. As DNA, the CDR3 is TGTGCCAGCAGCTTAGTTCTAGCCCCGGGAGGGGGTAAGGAGCAGTACTTC. The gene calls are TRBV11-2 and TRBJ2-7, with 8 nucleotides matching TRBD2. The CDR3 has 17 residues. Looked up from germline, CDR1 is SGHAT and CDR2 is FQNNGV. Trimming took 1 base from V and 7 from J; bases not matched to a gene: 15.

In this sample, this clone turned up once. The chain carries TRBV15 and TRBJ2-2, with D possibly being TRBD2 (6 bases). Trimming stripped 3 bases from V and 7 bases from J, with 6 bases between. Germline loops: CDR1 LNHNV, CDR2 YYDKDF (reference sequence). CDR3 length: 12 amino acids. CDR3 sequence (DNA): TGTGCCACCAGCAGGCGGGGCGGGGAGCTGTTTTTT. It translates to CATSRRGGELFF. Supplemented by reference TRBV15 and TRBJ2-2, the full variable domain reads DAMVIQNPRYQVTQFGKPVTLSCSQTLNHNVMYWYQQKSSQAPKLLFHYYDKDFNNEADTPDNFQSRRPNTSFCFLDIRSPGLGDTAMYLCATSRRGGELFFGEGSRLTVL.

This clone was seen only a few times. The V and J genes are TRBV10-1 and TRBJ2-3; no reliable D call. The V end was cut by 5 bases, the J end by 4 bases, with 16 bases between. The CDR3 loop spans 15 amino acids. Germline V gene data show CDR1 as WNHNN and CDR2 as SYGVQD (reference sequence). CDR3 nucleotide sequence: TGCGCCAGCAGTACTAAGGCCGTCGCCCCAGATACGCAGTATTTT. It is translated as CASSTKAVAPDTQYF.

This clone was counted a few times. The chain recombines TRBV7-9 with TRBJ2-5; TRBD1 is a possible D gene (7 bases). CDR1 is SEHNR, CDR2 FQNEAQ, per germline (reference sequence). The V end was cut by 3 bases, the J end by 5 bases, with 13 bases between. CDR3 length: 14 residues. The chain's CDR3 is CASSFEGAGETQYF. CDR3 DNA: TGTGCCAGCAGCTTTGAGGGGGCGGGGGAGACCCAGTACTTC.

The CDR3: CASSVVTGQGANTEAFF. In DNA form, the CDR3 reads TGTGCCAGCAGCGTAGTAACGGGACAGGGGGCGAACACTGAAGCTTTCTTT. The chain uses TRBV9 and TRBJ1-1, with 12 positions matching TRBD1. Germline V CDR1 and CDR2: SGDLS, YYNGEE. The V gene end was trimmed by 0 bases and the J gene end by 1 base; junction bases not matched to a gene: 4. This CDR3 spans 17 amino acids.

The chain is built from TRBV7-2 and TRBJ2-3; 9 bases are a match to TRBD2. The ends lost 7 bases at V and 2 bases at J; junction bases unmatched: 7. Per germline, CDR1 SGHTA and CDR2 FQGNSA. CDR3 size: 15 residues. CDR3 region: CASMRGGPNTDTQYF. The CDR3 region has the DNA TGTGCCAGCATGCGGGGGGGACCTAACACAGATACGCAGTATTTT.

The chain has TRBV7-9 and TRBJ1-2, with D unresolved. The CDR3 loop spans 14 amino acids. CDR1 and CDR2 from the germline V gene are SEHNR and FQNEAQ (reference sequence). The germline V and J ends were trimmed by 1 base and 7 bases, with 13 bases remaining between them. The CDR3 spells CASSLGPLTGGYTF. The CDR3 bases are TGTGCCAGCAGCTTAGGGCCTCTGACGGGTGGCTACACCTTC.

CDR3 DNA sequence: TGTGCCAGCAGCCAAGAATTGACTAGCGGGGGGGCCGTTCGTCAAGAGACCCAGTACTTC. Its translation: CASSQELTSGGAVRQETQYF. This chain uses TRBV4-2 with TRBJ2-5; TRBD2 matches 14 bases. The germline V gene has CDR1 LGHNA and CDR2 YNFKEQ. V shed 0 bases and J 2 bases; nucleotides not matched to a gene: 11. CDR3 length: 20 residues.

The chain has TRBV14 and TRBJ1-4, with D unresolved. V lost 5 bases to trimming and J lost 4 bases, with 8 bases between them. CDR3 length equals 13 residues. CDR1 SGHDN and CDR2 FVKESK come from the germline V gene. In DNA, the CDR3 is TGTGCCAGCAGCGGGGAGCTTAATGAAAAACTGTTTTTT. Residues: CASSGELNEKLFF.

This clone was seen just once. V usage is TRBV29-1 and J usage is TRBJ2-7, with TRBD2 identical over 16 bases. Trimming took 6 bases from V and 2 from J; bases not matched to a gene: 4. Germline CDR1 reads SQVTM; CDR2 reads ANQGSEA. The CDR3 is made up of 15 amino acids. The DNA for the CDR3 is TGCAGCGTACAAGGGACTAGCGGGGGGGCCTACGAGCAGTACTTC. Its translation is CSVQGTSGGAYEQYF.

V and J are TRBV28 and TRBJ1-3, with 11 bases identical to TRBD1. J gave up 2 bases and V 11 bases, and 14 bases lay outside the gene matches. The CDR3 is 17 amino acids. Germline CDR1 reads MDHEN; CDR2 reads SYDVKM. The CDR3 sequence: CAASTFGQGATGNTIYF. CDR3 sequence (DNA): TGTGCCGCCAGCACATTCGGACAGGGGGCCACTGGAAACACCATATATTTT.

The CDR3: CASRNRGSYEQYF. In DNA form, the CDR3 reads TGTGCCAGCAGAAACAGGGGCTCCTACGAGCAGTACTTC. J is TRBJ2-7 and V is TRBV28, with TRBD1 matching 7 bases. The germline V gene encodes CDR1 MDHEN and CDR2 SYDVKM. Germline trimming cut 6 bases from V and 0 bases from J; bases unmatched to any gene: 2. This CDR3 comprises 13 residues.

This clone was seen a few times. The CDR3 reads CASSLEASGGYNEQFF. The CDR3 DNA is TGCGCCAGCAGCTTGGAAGCTAGCGGGGGATACAATGAGCAGTTCTTC. The chain links TRBV5-1 to TRBJ2-1, with 10 bases fitting TRBD2. V was clipped by 0 bases and J by 4 bases; unmatched bases: 4. The germline V gene encodes CDR1 SGHRS and CDR2 YFSETQ. CDR3 length: 16 residues.

This clone was picked up one time. The chain couples TRBV4-1 to TRBJ2-7, with D perhaps TRBD2 (5 bases). The CDR3 loop spans 15 amino acids. V dropped 3 bases and J dropped 2 bases, with 14 bases sitting between them. Per the germline V gene, CDR1 is MGHRA and CDR2 is YSYEKL. CDR3 in amino acids: CASSQTTDIAYEQYF. The CDR3 coding sequence is TGCGCCAGCAGCCAGACTACTGACATTGCCTACGAGCAGTACTTC.

The chain uses TRBV6-5 and TRBJ2-5, with D maybe TRBD1 (5 bases). V gave up 8 bases and J gave up 7 bases, with 14 bases separating them. The CDR3 runs 12 residues. Germline V gene lookup returns CDR1 MNHEY and CDR2 SVGAGI. The CDR3 region is CASGPGWGTQYF. The CDR3 region has the DNA TGTGCCAGCGGACCAGGGTGGGGGACCCAGTACTTC.

J is TRBJ1-2 and V is TRBV23-1; 7 bases line up with TRBD1. TRBV23-1 belongs to the ORF category, with a function that is uncertain. CDR3 length equals 21 residues. J was trimmed by 6 bases and V by 6 bases; bases with no gene match: 31. CDR3 in amino acids: CASRILRQARKRQGRSNGYTF. In DNA form, the CDR3 reads TGCGCCAGCAGGATACTTAGACAGGCTCGTAAGCGACAGGGAAGAAGTAATGGCTACACCTTC.

This clone turned up a few times. The chain links TRBV2 to TRBJ2-3; D call uncertain. The V end lost 2 bases, the J end lost 6 bases, and 24 bases lay between the germline ends. The CDR3 sequence is 18 residues long. The V gene's germline CDR1 is SNHLY and CDR2 FYNNEI. CDR3 residues: CASSEYIPHEDDVDTQYF. The DNA of the CDR3 is TGTGCCAGCAGTGAATATATCCCCCATGAGGATGACGTCGATACGCAGTATTTT. Full variable domain (rest looked up from reference TRBV2 and TRBJ2-3): EPEVTQTPSHQVTQMGQEVILRCVPISNHLYFYWYRQILGQKVEFLVSFYNNEISEKSEIFDDQFSVERPDGSNFTLKIRSTKLEDSAMYFCASSEYIPHEDDVDTQYFGPGTRLTVL.

J is TRBJ2-5 and V is TRBV9, with D perhaps matching TRBD2 (7 bases). Germline V gene sequence: CDR1 SGDLS, CDR2 YYNGEE. Trimming took off 6 bases at V and 1 base at J, with 13 bases between the two ends. The CDR3 consists of 14 residues. The CDR3 coding sequence is TGTGCCAGCACCCAGGGGAGGGCCCAAGAGACCCAGTACTTC. It codes for CASTQGRAQETQYF.